This T cell receptor beta chain originates from a study of blood T cell repertoires in COVID-19. Looking at the study overall: The United States, Italy and Spain supplied acute and convalescent COVID-19 samples. In each case, the material was cDNA or gDNA derived from T cells, B-cell-depleted T cells, or PBMCs.

TCRdb keeps only in-frame clones here, not all; method: immunoSEQ multiplex PCR. Of under 85,000 clones listed, roughly 82% are singletons. The CDR3 has 15 amino acids. Trimming shortened V by 6 bases and J by 4 bases, and 15 bases separated the two germline ends. Germline-derived CDR1 and CDR2 are MNHEY and SVGAGI. Material: peripheral blood. The TCR sequence derives from a man aged 45-65 years with acute or convalescent COVID-19. This chain uses TRBV6-5 with TRBJ1-4; D uncertain. CDR3 DNA sequence: TGTGCCAGCAGCCGGCCGAGGGAAGGTAATGAAAAACTGTTTTTT. Translation gives CASSRPREGNEKLFF.